This T cell receptor (beta chain) was obtained from a study of technical replicates of blood from four donors. The CDR3 has 14 residues. The V and J ends lost 2 bases and 4 bases respectively, with 12 bases between them. Germline V gene sequence: CDR1 GTSNPN, CDR2 SVGIG (reference sequence). Generated by immunoSEQ multiplex PCR, the TCRdb table keeps only in-frame clones and is missing some. There are around 15,000 clones in the sample; over 75% occur only once, and roughly an eighth lies in the top ten. Source material: PBMCs. The TCR originated in a human donor in good health. This chain connects TRBV30 to TRBJ1-3; D unclear. The CDR3 DNA is TGTGCCTGGAGTAGGCGGGAAGGAGGAAACACCATATATTTT. It encodes CAWSRREGGNTIYF.